The 23 T cell receptor beta chains given below trace back to one sample, sequenced in a study of CD8 T cells in ankylosing spondylitis. TCRdb used MiXCR to reprocess the 5' RACE reads, holding one entry per CDR3 protein. This table has 100,000 to 150,000 distinct CDR3 sequences, over 10% appearing once. Sequencing input: blood, either unsorted or a sorted T cell fraction (not recorded which). These receptors were taken from a female donor with ankylosing spondylitis or in good health (not recorded which).

In this sample, this clonotype turned up a few times. This chain links TRBV12-3 or TRBV12-4 with TRBJ2-2; 9 positions agree with TRBD2. The CDR3 has 18 amino acids. V shed 4 bases, J shed 5 bases, and the junction held 14 bases outside the gene matches. CDR3 residues: CASSSAFGVAGATGELFF. CDR3 sequence (DNA): TGTGCCAGCAGTTCCGCCTTTGGAGTAGCGGGAGCAACCGGGGAGCTGTTTTTT.

This clonotype was detected ten times or more. The rearrangement joins TRBV29-1 to TRBJ1-4; maybe TRBD1 (6 bases). V lost 4 bases and J 5 bases, leaving 11 bases between the germline ends. The germline V gene has CDR1 SQVTM and CDR2 ANQGSEA. The CDR3 has 13 residues. CDR3 in DNA: TGCAGCGTTGGAGGGGGTGCCAATGAAAAACTGTTTTTT. Translating gives CSVGGGANEKLFF.

This clonotype has a count of ten or more. V is TRBV29-1 and J is TRBJ2-5; D call uncertain. The CDR3 totals 16 residues. Germline CDR1 SQVTM, CDR2 ANQGSEA. Trimming took off 0 bases at V and 2 bases at J, with 16 bases between the two ends. The CDR3 bases are TGCAGCGTTGAAGAGTGGTCCAGCCGGGTACAAGAGACCCAGTACTTC. Amino acid sequence: CSVEEWSSRVQETQYF.

This clonotype came up many times. Here the CDR3 reads CASSPGTRTEAFF. The CDR3 DNA follows: TGTGCCAGCAGCCCAGGGACGAGAACTGAAGCTTTCTTT. The chain links TRBV5-6 to TRBJ1-1; TRBD1 might be the D (5 bases). The germline V gene encodes CDR1 SGHDT and CDR2 YYEEEE. V lost 4 bases and J lost 5, with 12 bases in between. The CDR3 loop spans 13 amino acids.

At least ten counts were recorded for this clonotype. The rearrangement joins TRBV19 to TRBJ1-5; no definite D call. Looked up from germline, CDR1 is LNHDA and CDR2 is SQIVND (reference sequence). This CDR3 has 15 amino acids. V shed 5 bases and J shed 3 bases, with 14 bases lying between them. The CDR3 DNA reads TGTGCCAGTAGTCGATCCCAGTCCTCCAATCAGCCCCAGCATTTT. It codes for CASSRSQSSNQPQHF.

This clonotype was counted ten times or more. The rearrangement uses TRBV29-1 and TRBJ2-7; D is perhaps TRBD2 (5 bases). Germline assignment: CDR1 SQVTM and CDR2 ANQGSEA. V was shortened by 5 bases and J by 0 bases, with 8 bases between the two germline ends. The CDR3 consists of 12 residues. The CDR3 loop is CSVRGSSYEQYF. The CDR3 region has the DNA TGCAGCGTTCGGGGTTCCTCCTACGAGCAGTACTTC.

The DNA of the CDR3 is TGTGCCAGTAGTACCACTAGCGGGAGAATGTACGAGCAGTACTTC. This gives the protein CASSTTSGRMYEQYF. This chain connects TRBV19 to TRBJ2-7; 11 positions agree with TRBD2. The CDR3 sequence is 15 residues long. Trimming at V came to 4 bases and at J to 4 bases, leaving 6 bases not matched to a gene. The germline V gene has CDR1 LNHDA and CDR2 SQIVND (reference sequence).

The sample holds many counts of this clonotype. V usage is TRBV19 and J usage is TRBJ2-5; D gene ambiguous. V gave up 3 bases and J gave up 0 bases, with 17 bases separating them. This CDR3 is 17 amino acids long. CDR1 LNHDA and CDR2 SQIVND come from the germline V gene (reference sequence). The CDR3 sequence: CASSMRQWAEYQETQYF. The CDR3 DNA follows: TGTGCCAGTAGTATGCGCCAGTGGGCGGAGTACCAAGAGACCCAGTACTTC.

The table lists this clonotype with many counts. The V gene is TRBV11-2, the J gene TRBJ2-5; TRBD1 or TRBD2 may be the D gene (6 bases each). This CDR3 spans 15 amino acids. The V end was cut by 1 base, the J end by 3 bases, with 12 bases between. Germline V lookup: CDR1 SGHAT, CDR2 FQNNGV. The CDR3 protein is CASSLGHREEETQYF. The DNA of the CDR3 is TGTGCCAGCAGCTTAGGCCACAGGGAGGAAGAGACCCAGTACTTC.

This clonotype was observed at least ten times. The gene calls are TRBV13 and TRBJ2-7, with 12 nucleotides matching TRBD2. The V gene's germline CDR1 is PRHDT and CDR2 FYEKMQ (reference sequence). The V and J ends lost 5 bases and 0 bases, in that order; junction bases with no gene match: 2. CDR3 length: 15 amino acids. The CDR3 nucleotides are TGTGCCAGCAGCCCGGGACTAGCGGGCTCCTACGAGCAGTACTTC. As protein: CASSPGLAGSYEQYF.

Ten or more counts support this clonotype. The V gene is TRBV12-3 or TRBV12-4, the J gene TRBJ2-1; D perhaps matches TRBD2 (5 bases). There are 12 residues in the CDR3. Trimming shortened V by 3 bases and J by 8 bases, and 8 bases separated the two germline ends. The CDR3 DNA is TGTGCCAGCAGTTTCGCGGGCGATGAGCAGTTCTTC. Translating it yields CASSFAGDEQFF.

This clonotype was detected a few times. The chain joins TRBV29-1 to TRBJ1-2; D unresolved. Per germline, CDR1 SQVTM and CDR2 ANQGSEA. The CDR3 contains 14 residues. V lost 7 bases and J 5 bases, leaving 20 bases between the germline ends. The DNA for the CDR3 is TGCAGCGGCCTCGGGTCACATGCGAATTATGGCTACACCTTC. Translated, it gives CSGLGSHANYGYTF. Together with reference TRBV29-1 and TRBJ1-2, the CDR3 gives the full variable domain: SAVISQKPSRDICQRGTSLTIQCQVDSQVTMMFWYRQQPGQSLTLIATANQGSEATYESGFVIDKFPISRPNLTFSTLTVSNMSPEDSSIYLCSGLGSHANYGYTFGSGTRLTVV.

The table lists this clonotype with many counts. This sequence joins TRBV7-9 and TRBJ1-6, with 9 bases lining up with TRBD1. The CDR3 runs 14 residues. V shed 4 bases and J 8 bases; nucleotides not matched to a gene: 3. CDR1 is SEHNR, CDR2 FQNEAQ, per germline (reference sequence). In DNA, the CDR3 is TGTGCCAGCAGCTCCCGACAGGGGGATTCACCCCTCCACTTT. Protein product: CASSSRQGDSPLHF.

This clonotype was picked up many times. The J gene is TRBJ2-3, the V gene TRBV7-9; 13 nucleotides align to TRBD2. V lost 4 bases and J lost 5; bases outside the gene matches: 6. The germline CDR1 and CDR2 sequences are SEHNR and FQNEAQ (reference sequence). This CDR3 has 16 residues. This chain's CDR3 is CASSSGLAGRRDTQYF. The CDR3 DNA reads as TGTGCCAGCAGCTCGGGACTAGCGGGAAGAAGAGATACGCAGTATTTT.

Ten or more counts support this clonotype. J is TRBJ1-2 and V is TRBV3-1; D is unclear. The CDR3 length is 14 residues. Germline V CDR1 and CDR2: LGHDT, YNNKEL (reference sequence). Trimming took 2 bases from V and 1 from J, leaving 8 bases between them. CDR3 loop: CASSQNSFNYGYTF. CDR3 in DNA: TGTGCCAGCAGCCAAAACAGCTTTAACTATGGCTACACCTTC.

Ten or more counts support this clonotype. In DNA, the CDR3 is TGTGCCAGTAGGACTCTAGAGGCCACCTCCTATAATTCACCCCTCCACTTT. Its protein product is CASRTLEATSYNSPLHF. This chain links TRBV19 with TRBJ1-6; D is uncertain. The CDR3 has 17 residues. Trimming shortened V by 6 bases and J by 0 bases, and 15 bases separated the two germline ends. Germline lookup yields CDR1 LNHDA and CDR2 SQIVND (reference sequence).

This clonotype was seen ten or more times. The chain couples TRBV6-2 or TRBV6-3 to TRBJ2-7, with a possible D match to TRBD2 (5 bases). The CDR3 length is 15 residues. Germline assignment: CDR1 MNHEY and CDR2 SVGEGT. Trimming removed 6 bases from V and 0 bases from J, with 15 bases in between. The CDR3 here is CASSRSEKSSYEQYF. DNA for the CDR3: TGTGCCAGCAGCCGTAGCGAAAAGAGCTCCTACGAGCAGTACTTC.

The chain uses TRBV30 and TRBJ1-3; TRBD1 is a possible D gene (5 bases). V lost 5 bases, J lost 3 bases, and 14 bases lay in between. The CDR3 is 14 residues long. Germline V gives CDR1 GTSNPN, CDR2 SVGIG (reference sequence). In DNA, the CDR3 is TGTGCCTGGGGGGCCCTCAGGAATGGAAACACCATATATTTT. This codes for CAWGALRNGNTIYF.

This clonotype was picked up many times. Here the CDR3 reads CASSDRDRVYGYTF. The DNA of the CDR3 is TGTGCCAGCAGCGACCGGGACAGGGTCTATGGCTACACCTTC. The chain combines TRBV7-2 with TRBJ1-2; TRBD1 aligns across 9 bases. This CDR3 comprises 14 residues. V lost 5 bases to trimming and J lost 4 bases; unmatched junction nucleotides: 5. Germline assignment: CDR1 SGHTA and CDR2 FQGNSA.

In this sample, this clonotype turned up many times. The genes are TRBV29-1 and TRBJ2-7; D is unclear. The CDR3 is made up of 13 amino acids. Trimming stripped 3 bases from V and 3 bases from J, with 12 bases between. The germline CDR1 and CDR2 sequences are SQVTM and ANQGSEA. The CDR3 DNA is TGCAGCGTTGATAACTCGCCGGGCTACGAGCAGTACTTC. This sequence encodes CSVDNSPGYEQYF.

This clonotype has at least ten counts. The chain employs TRBV29-1 and TRBJ1-2; D unresolved. Trimming took off 3 bases at V and 0 bases at J, with 5 bases between the two ends. This CDR3 comprises 12 residues. Per germline, CDR1 SQVTM and CDR2 ANQGSEA. This chain's CDR3 is CSVDPANYGYTF. In nucleotides, the CDR3 is TGCAGCGTTGATCCAGCTAACTATGGCTACACCTTC.

This clonotype was observed many times. V usage is TRBV7-2 and J usage is TRBJ2-7; 11 nucleotides align to TRBD2. CDR3 length equals 14 residues. The V segment lost 6 bases and the J segment 1 base; nucleotides outside the gene matches: 2. Germline CDR1 and CDR2: SGHTA and FQGNSA. CDR3: CASRVAGGSYEQYF. For the CDR3, the DNA is TGTGCCAGCAGGGTAGCGGGAGGGTCCTACGAGCAGTACTTC.

The rearrangement links TRBV27 to TRBJ1-5, with a possible D match to TRBD1 (5 bases). Trimming took off 2 bases at V and 2 bases at J, with 13 bases between the two ends. Germline CDR1 and CDR2: MNHEY and SMNVEV (reference sequence). The CDR3 contains 16 residues. The CDR3 nucleotides read TGTGCCAGCAGTTTAGTCGGGGGATTGCGCAATCAGCCCCAGCATTTT. It encodes CASSLVGGLRNQPQHF.